This T cell receptor beta chain was sequenced in a study of cytomegalovirus exposure and HLA in healthy donors. PCR employed 60 Vbeta and 13 Jbeta primers. Here immunoSEQ multiplex PCR was the method, and the copy in TCRdb shows in-frame clones only, minus some. Here the sample spans approximately 210,000 clones, 60% to 85% being singletons. Looked up from germline, CDR1 is ENHRY and CDR2 is SYGVKD. V shed 3 bases and J shed 9 bases, with 20 bases lying between them. The CDR3 has 15 amino acids. This clone was seen once. Its antigen is undetermined. General study points: In an earlier analysis, most TCR beta V segments were productive about 87% or about 30% of the time. Specific recognition of CMV antigens was confirmed in vitro for a few chains (all CMV-associated).

The sequence derives from a woman between 40 and 55 years old in good health and CMV-seronegative. V usage is TRBV10-3 and J usage is TRBJ1-1; TRBD1 might be the D (6 bases). Sequenced input: PBMCs. The CDR3: CAISEDPTLTGKAFF. The CDR3 nucleotides read TGTGCCATCAGTGAAGACCCTACCCTGACAGGAAAAGCTTTCTTT.